This T cell receptor (beta chain) emerged from a study of control samples from healthy donors and cancer patients. This CDR3 is 17 amino acids long. The junction had 9 bases not matched to a gene; V was cut back by 1 base and J by 4 bases. The germline V gene has CDR1 SGHRS and CDR2 YFSETQ. Measured with immunoSEQ multiplex PCR; TCRdb has only the in-frame clones, and not every one. The sample lists about 85,000 clones; around nine tenths were seen once. The sequenced sample consisted of blood. The TCR originated in an older woman in good health. The rearrangement joins TRBV5-1 to TRBJ1-2, with TRBD1 matching 11 bases. The CDR3 bases are TGCGCCAGCAGCTTGTCATCCGGGACAGGGGGAAGCTATGGCTACACCTTC. Protein: CASSLSSGTGGSYGYTF.